This T cell receptor (beta chain) was captured in a study of blood T cell repertoires in COVID-19. Study details: Acute-phase and convalescent COVID-19 samples originated in the United States, Italy and Spain. T cells, B-cell-depleted T cells, or PBMCs supplied cDNA or gDNA.

The authors' processing: Reference gene primer amplification gave estimated nucleated cell counts. Sequencing used immunoSEQ multiplex PCR; TCRdb keeps in-frame clones, though not all of them. The DNA gave D and trimming, while V, J and clone size come from that table. The sample holds fewer than 200,000 clones; around 87% are singletons and the top ten take 2.5% to 3%. This clonotype was sampled from a woman older than 75 with COVID-19, enrolled during active disease. Sequenced sample: peripheral blood.

The CDR3 region has the DNA TGCGCCAGCAGCTTGGGGTCACTACTTACTGGAAACACCATATATTTT. Amino acid sequence: CASSLGSLLTGNTIYF. This rearrangement joins TRBV5-1 to TRBJ1-3; no reliable D call. This CDR3 region has 16 residues. V shed 0 bases and J shed 2 bases, with 12 bases lying between them. The germline CDR1 and CDR2 sequences are SGHRS and YFSETQ.